This entry lists 20 T cell receptor beta chains sequenced from one sample in a study of T cells and Merkel cell carcinoma outcomes. Profiling relied on immunoSEQ multiplex PCR, and the TCRdb table lists in-frame clones only, not all of them. The table records 6,500 to 7,500 clones, about 92% of them present only once. Material: tumor tissue from Merkel cell carcinoma. The origin of the receptors is a human donor with Merkel cell carcinoma.

The rearrangement joins TRBV5-1 to TRBJ1-4; tentative D call: TRBD1 (6 bases). The CDR3 extends over 15 amino acids. The germline V and J ends were trimmed by 2 bases and 4 bases, with 12 bases remaining between them. Germline loops: CDR1 SGHRS, CDR2 YFSETQ. The CDR3, as DNA: TGCGCCAGCAGCTTAGGGGGACCGGGTAATGAAAAACTGTTTTTT. Its protein product is CASSLGGPGNEKLFF.

The rearrangement joins TRBV7-8 to TRBJ2-3; D call uncertain. The CDR3 has 15 amino acids. CDR1 and CDR2 (germline): SGHVS, FQNEAQ. Trimming pared 4 bases from V and 0 bases from J, leaving 11 bases between. The CDR3 region is CASSSPRTSTDTQYF. DNA of the CDR3: TGTGCCAGCAGCTCCCCTAGAACTAGCACAGATACGCAGTATTTT.

The V gene is TRBV4-3, the J gene TRBJ2-1, with D possibly being TRBD2 (7 bases). The CDR3 extends over 16 amino acids. CDR1 is LGHNA, CDR2 YSLEER, per germline. Trimming took 0 bases from V and 3 from J, leaving 12 bases between them. The CDR3 spells CASSQDGGGHYNEQFF. CDR3 DNA: TGCGCCAGCAGCCAAGATGGGGGGGGGCACTACAATGAGCAGTTCTTC.

This chain links TRBV5-1 with TRBJ2-5; D possibly uses TRBD1 or TRBD2 (6 bases each). The CDR3 totals 15 residues. CDR1 is SGHRS, CDR2 YFSETQ, per germline. Trimming cost V 0 bases and J 4 bases, with 13 bases left between them. The CDR3 spells CASSLDPGEAETQYF. The CDR3 nucleotides read TGCGCCAGCAGCTTGGACCCAGGGGAGGCAGAGACCCAGTACTTC.

The chain couples TRBV9 to TRBJ2-2, with 7 bases matching TRBD1. The germline V gene encodes CDR1 SGDLS and CDR2 YYNGEE. This CDR3 has 15 residues. Trimming took 0 bases from V and 4 from J; bases not matched to a gene: 3. The CDR3 sequence: CASSVDWDSTGELFF. The CDR3 DNA reads as TGTGCCAGCAGCGTAGATTGGGACAGCACCGGGGAGCTGTTTTTT. The whole variable domain, remainder taken from reference TRBV9 and TRBJ2-2, is DSGVTQTPKHLITATGQRVTLRCSPRSGDLSVYWYQQSLDQGLQFLIQYYNGEERAKGNILERFSAQQFPDLHSELNLSSLELGDSALYFCASSVDWDSTGELFFGEGSRLTVL.

V usage is TRBV7-2 and J usage is TRBJ2-7, with D maybe TRBD1 (6 bases). Trimming took off 3 bases at V and 7 bases at J, with 10 bases between the two ends. CDR1 SGHTA and CDR2 FQGNSA come from the germline V gene. This CDR3 has 12 amino acids. The CDR3 nucleotides read TGTGCCAGCAGCTTCAACAGGGAAGAGCAGTACTTC. This gives the protein CASSFNREEQYF.

The J gene is TRBJ2-5, the V gene TRBV11-1, with 7 positions matching TRBD1. Unmatched junction bases numbered 14, after V lost 5 bases and J lost 5 bases. The length of the CDR3 is 16 residues. CDR1 is SGHAT and CDR2 is FQDESV in the germline V gene (reference sequence). The DNA of the CDR3 is TGTGCCAGCAGCCCTTGGGATTTGGGACAGTGGGAGACCCAGTACTTC. As protein: CASSPWDLGQWETQYF.

The V call is TRBV30, the J call TRBJ1-6, with 7 positions matching TRBD1. The CDR3 has 18 residues. V gave up 5 bases and J gave up 0 bases; unmatched junction bases: 13. Germline V gene lookup returns CDR1 GTSNPN and CDR2 SVGIG (reference sequence). The CDR3 DNA follows: TGTGCCTGGCGGTCTGGTGCAGGGGGGGTCTCCTATAATTCACCCCTCCACTTT. Its protein is CAWRSGAGGVSYNSPLHF.

The rearrangement uses TRBV10-3 and TRBJ1-2; D gene unclear. Trimming shortened V by 8 bases and J by 1 base, and 5 bases separated the two germline ends. Germline CDR1 and CDR2: ENHRY and SYGVKD. This CDR3 has 11 residues. The CDR3 reads CAISDNYGYTF. The CDR3 DNA reads as TGTGCCATCTCGGATAACTATGGCTACACCTTC.

The CDR3 sequence: CASSASRAAPTQYF. CDR3 DNA sequence: TGTGCCAGCAGCGCCTCCCGTGCGGCCCCTACGCAGTATTTT. The V call is TRBV9, the J call TRBJ2-3; D is uncertain. The CDR3 runs 14 residues. Germline CDR1 and CDR2: SGDLS and YYNGEE. Trimming stripped 3 bases from V and 8 bases from J, with 16 bases between. Full variable domain (rest looked up from reference TRBV9 and TRBJ2-3): DSGVTQTPKHLITATGQRVTLRCSPRSGDLSVYWYQQSLDQGLQFLIQYYNGEERAKGNILERFSAQQFPDLHSELNLSSLELGDSALYFCASSASRAAPTQYFGPGTRLTVL.

The CDR3 sequence: CASSPEVGEAFF. The DNA for the CDR3 is TGTGCCAGCAGCCCTGAGGTAGGAGAAGCTTTCTTT. The rearrangement joins TRBV11-2 to TRBJ1-1; D is unclear. The CDR3 contains 12 residues. V lost 5 bases and J lost 8, with 12 bases in between. Germline V CDR1 and CDR2: SGHAT, FQNNGV.

This clone was picked up one time. The rearrangement joins TRBV19 to TRBJ2-1; no definite D call. Trimming removed 7 bases from V and 1 base from J, with 11 bases in between. CDR3 size: 14 residues. In germline, CDR1 is LNHDA, CDR2 SQIVND (reference sequence). CDR3 in amino acids: CASTPVQSYNEQFF. The CDR3 DNA reads TGTGCCAGTACCCCCGTCCAATCCTACAATGAGCAGTTCTTC.

The chain uses TRBV5-4 and TRBJ2-3; a possible D gene is TRBD2 (6 bases). Germline CDR1 reads SGHNT; CDR2 reads YYREEE (reference sequence). This CDR3 region has 13 residues. The V and J ends lost 2 bases and 7 bases respectively, with 11 bases between them. CDR3: CASSFGGDNTQYF. The CDR3 DNA is TGTGCCAGCAGCTTCGGGGGAGACAATACGCAGTATTTT.

The J gene is TRBJ1-2, the V gene TRBV28, with D tentatively TRBD1 (6 bases). V was cut by 9 bases and J by 1 base, with 9 bases left in between. This CDR3 comprises 12 residues. Germline V gene lookup returns CDR1 MDHEN and CDR2 SYDVKM. The CDR3 here is CASGDNNYGYTF. The CDR3 DNA is TGTGCCAGTGGGGACAATAACTATGGCTACACCTTC.

This sequence joins TRBV7-2 and TRBJ2-7; D is perhaps TRBD2 (6 bases). The V gene's germline CDR1 is SGHTA and CDR2 FQGNSA. The CDR3 length is 15 residues. Trimming removed 9 bases from V and 4 bases from J, with 22 bases in between. DNA of the CDR3: TGTGCCAGGGGAGTGGGGAAAGACGGGACTTACGAGCAGTACGTC. It translates to CARGVGKDGTYEQYV.

The J gene is TRBJ1-2, the V gene TRBV10-1; unclear D gene. Germline-derived CDR1 and CDR2 are WNHNN and SYGVQD (reference sequence). The CDR3 has 15 residues. Trimming took off 2 bases at V and 4 bases at J, with 14 bases between the two ends. The CDR3 loop is CASSEKMGSRYGYTF. As DNA, the CDR3 is TGCGCCAGCAGTGAGAAAATGGGGAGTCGCTATGGCTACACCTTC.

This clone was observed once. V gene TRBV7-9 combines with J gene TRBJ1-2; D call uncertain. There are 14 residues in the CDR3. V was shortened by 2 bases and J by 7 bases, with 14 bases between the two germline ends. Per the germline V gene, CDR1 is SEHNR and CDR2 is FQNEAQ (reference sequence). For the CDR3, the DNA is TGTGCCAGCAGCTTAAATTCAGATTTCGGTGGCTACACCTTC. This codes for CASSLNSDFGGYTF.

V usage is TRBV7-2 and J usage is TRBJ1-2; D call uncertain. CDR3 length: 15 amino acids. Germline V gives CDR1 SGHTA, CDR2 FQGNSA. V gave up 0 bases and J gave up 4 bases, with 12 bases separating them. The CDR3 loop is CASSLARRSSYGYTF. DNA of the CDR3: TGTGCCAGCAGCTTAGCTCGACGGTCCAGCTATGGCTACACCTTC.

V is TRBV30 and J is TRBJ1-6; 10 bases agree with TRBD1. Germline V gene sequence: CDR1 GTSNPN, CDR2 SVGIG (reference sequence). CDR3 length: 14 amino acids. V was pared by 2 bases and J by 7 bases, with 2 bases of the junction left unmatched. The chain's CDR3 is CAWSSTGGNSPLHF. CDR3 DNA sequence: TGTGCCTGGAGTTCGACAGGGGGCAATTCACCCCTCCACTTT.

The genes are TRBV5-1 and TRBJ2-5; 7 bases align to TRBD2. The length of the CDR3 is 13 residues. The germline V gene encodes CDR1 SGHRS and CDR2 YFSETQ. J gave up 10 bases and V 0 bases, and 6 bases lay outside the gene matches. CDR3 sequence (DNA): TGCGCCAGCAGCTTGGCAACTAGCGATGACCAGTACTTC. Translated: CASSLATSDDQYF.